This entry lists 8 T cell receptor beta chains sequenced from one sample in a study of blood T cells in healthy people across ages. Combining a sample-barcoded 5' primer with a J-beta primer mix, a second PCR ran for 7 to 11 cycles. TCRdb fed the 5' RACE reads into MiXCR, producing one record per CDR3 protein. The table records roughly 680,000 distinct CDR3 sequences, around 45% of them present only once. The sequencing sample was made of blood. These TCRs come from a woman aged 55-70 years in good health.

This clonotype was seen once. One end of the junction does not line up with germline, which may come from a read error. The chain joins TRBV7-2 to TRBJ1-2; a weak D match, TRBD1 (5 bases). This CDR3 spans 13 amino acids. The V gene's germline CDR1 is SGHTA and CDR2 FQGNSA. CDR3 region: CASTFGAHYGHTF. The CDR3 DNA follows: TGTGCCAGCACCTTCGGGGCCCACTATGGCCACACCTTC.

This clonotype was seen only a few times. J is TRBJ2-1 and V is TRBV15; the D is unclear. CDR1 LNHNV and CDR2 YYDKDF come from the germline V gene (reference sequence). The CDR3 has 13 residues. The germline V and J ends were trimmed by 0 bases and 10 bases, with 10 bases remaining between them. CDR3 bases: TGTGCCACCAGCAGAGACCTTAGGAGCGAGCAGTTCTTC. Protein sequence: CATSRDLRSEQFF.

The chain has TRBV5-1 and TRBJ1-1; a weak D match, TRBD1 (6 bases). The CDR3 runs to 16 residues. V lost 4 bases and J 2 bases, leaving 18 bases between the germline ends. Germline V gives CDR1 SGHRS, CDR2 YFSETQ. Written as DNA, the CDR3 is TGCGCCAGCAGCATAGCCCCCGGGACAACCAACACTGAAGCTTTCTTT. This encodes CASSIAPGTTNTEAFF.

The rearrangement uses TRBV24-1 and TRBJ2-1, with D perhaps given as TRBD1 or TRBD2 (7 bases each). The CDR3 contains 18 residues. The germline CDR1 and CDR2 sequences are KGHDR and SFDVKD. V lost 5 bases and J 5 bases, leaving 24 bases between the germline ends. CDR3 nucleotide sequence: TGTGCCACCAGTGGGGACAGAGGAGTAGGGAGGGCCCACAATGAGCAGTTCTTC. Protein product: CATSGDRGVGRAHNEQFF.

The DNA for the CDR3 is TGTGCCAGCTTGAGCTGGGACGGGCAGTATGGCTACACCTTC. It is translated as CASLSWDGQYGYTF. V usage is TRBV2 and J usage is TRBJ1-2, with a possible D match to TRBD1 (5 bases). V gave up 8 bases and J gave up 5 bases, with 18 bases separating them. From germline, CDR1 is SNHLY and CDR2 FYNNEI. The CDR3 covers 14 residues.

CDR3: CSASAGNIGPSQKFF. The CDR3 region has the DNA TGCAGTGCTAGCGCAGGGAATATTGGACCATCCCAGAAGTTCTTC. This sequence joins TRBV20-1 and TRBJ2-1; D may be TRBD1 (5 bases). Per germline, CDR1 DFQATT and CDR2 SNEGSKA (reference sequence). The CDR3 runs 15 residues. V gave up 3 bases and J gave up 14 bases, with 26 bases separating them.

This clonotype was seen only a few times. CDR3 sequence: CASSQAGGSTRQVHGYTF. In nucleotides, the CDR3 is TGTGCCAGCAGCCAAGCAGGCGGTAGTACACGACAGGTGCATGGCTACACCTTC. The chain joins TRBV7-3 to TRBJ1-2, with TRBD1 as a possible D gene (6 bases). Germline CDR1 is SGHTA and CDR2 is FQGTGA. This CDR3 contains 18 residues. The V and J ends lost 5 bases and 6 bases respectively, with 28 bases between them.

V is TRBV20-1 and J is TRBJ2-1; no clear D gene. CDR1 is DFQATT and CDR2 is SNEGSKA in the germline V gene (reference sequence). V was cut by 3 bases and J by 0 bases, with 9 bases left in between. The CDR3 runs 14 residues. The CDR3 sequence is CSASPRLSYNEQFF. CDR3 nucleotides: TGCAGTGCTAGTCCGCGGCTCTCCTACAATGAGCAGTTCTTC.